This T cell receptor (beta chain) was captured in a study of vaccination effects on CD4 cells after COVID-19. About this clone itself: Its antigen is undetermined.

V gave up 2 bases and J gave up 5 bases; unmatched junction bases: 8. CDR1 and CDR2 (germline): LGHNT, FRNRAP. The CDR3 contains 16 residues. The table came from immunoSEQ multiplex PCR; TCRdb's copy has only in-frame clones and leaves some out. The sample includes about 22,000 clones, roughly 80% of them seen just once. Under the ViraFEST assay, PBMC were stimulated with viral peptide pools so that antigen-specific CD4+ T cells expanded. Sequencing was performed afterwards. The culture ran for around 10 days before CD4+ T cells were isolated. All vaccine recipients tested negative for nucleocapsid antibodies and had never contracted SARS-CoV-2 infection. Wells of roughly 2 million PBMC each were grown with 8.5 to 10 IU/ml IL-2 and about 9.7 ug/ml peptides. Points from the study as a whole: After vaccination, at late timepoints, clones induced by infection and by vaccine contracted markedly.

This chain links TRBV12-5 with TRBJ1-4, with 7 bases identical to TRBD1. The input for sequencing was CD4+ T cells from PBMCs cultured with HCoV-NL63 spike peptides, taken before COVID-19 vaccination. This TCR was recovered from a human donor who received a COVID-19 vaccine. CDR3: CASGLTRTGQNEKLFF. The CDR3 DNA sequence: TGTGCTAGTGGTTTGACCCGGACAGGCCAGAATGAAAAACTGTTTTTT.